Given below is one T cell receptor (beta chain) in context. Its antigen remains unknown. A junction boundary mismatches the germline segment, possibly from a read error. These data come from a study of a mutant IDH1 vaccine in newly diagnosed glioma. In the study overall: Vaccinations were initiated 4-6 weeks following radiotherapy alone, or were given together with temozolomide cycles. Participants attended visit V12, the safety follow-up, at week 35, and then attended visit V13 at week 47. Study-wide findings and caveats: Pseudoprogression apparently lacked any relation to changes in top peripheral T cell clonotypes.

TCRdb's table, derived via immunoSEQ multiplex PCR, lists solely in-frame clones and lacks some. The sample consists of over 60,000 clones, roughly 76% of them appearing once. Time point defined: week 35, safety follow-up. In the vaccine, a single dose held 300 ug of the mutant IDH1 20-mer peptide, along with topical imiquimod. The sample here was PBMCs, taken from a glioma patient whose treatment included an IDH1 peptide vaccine. This TCR came from a man aged 35-49 years with glioma.

The CDR3 here is CASTLGPNSYEQYF. CDR3 bases: TGTGCCAGCACCTTGGGACCCAACTCCTACGAGCAGTACTTC. The chain carries TRBV5-6 and TRBJ2-7; D possibly matches TRBD1 or TRBD2 (5 bases each). This CDR3 is built from 14 residues. Germline V CDR1 and CDR2: SGHDT, YYEEEE.